A single sample gave rise to the 8 T cell receptor beta chains below, sequenced in a study of a mutant IDH1 vaccine in newly diagnosed glioma. Clones were read by immunoSEQ multiplex PCR, and TCRdb kept only the in-frame ones, dropping some. Of under 55,000 clones detected, roughly nine tenths appear once; the ten largest clones hold approximately 2.5%. Their target antigens are unknown. The time point: week 11, during vaccination. Vaccination used 300 ug of mutant IDH1 20-mer peptide per dose, with topical imiquimod. Material: PBMCs, obtained from a glioma patient whose treatment included an IDH1 peptide vaccine. The receptors were sampled from a man aged 50 to 60 with glioma.

V and J are TRBV20-1 and TRBJ2-7; D gene unclear. The CDR3 runs 10 residues. Germline values: CDR1 DFQATT, CDR2 SNEGSKA (reference sequence). V dropped 3 bases and J dropped 4 bases, with 4 bases sitting between them. This CDR3 reads CSASQYEQYF. The CDR3 DNA sequence: TGCAGTGCTAGTCAGTACGAGCAGTACTTC.

The chain combines TRBV27 with TRBJ2-7; TRBD1 might be the D (6 bases). The germline V gene has CDR1 MNHEY and CDR2 SMNVEV (reference sequence). The CDR3 consists of 14 residues. V was trimmed by 9 bases and J by 1 base, leaving 16 bases between them. The CDR3 sequence is CASWSAQGSYEQYF. DNA for the CDR3: TGTGCCAGTTGGAGTGCTCAGGGGTCCTACGAGCAGTACTTC.

The gene calls are TRBV6-1 and TRBJ2-5, with unresolved D. V dropped 6 bases and J dropped 1 base, with 9 bases sitting between them. The CDR3 extends over 13 amino acids. CDR1 MNHNS and CDR2 SASEGT come from the germline V gene. CDR3 loop: CASSLVAQETQYF. The DNA for the CDR3 is TGTGCCAGCAGCCTAGTGGCCCAAGAGACCCAGTACTTC.

The chain couples TRBV19 to TRBJ1-2, with D tentatively TRBD1 (6 bases). The CDR3 is 13 residues long. V lost 5 bases, J lost 4 bases, and 11 bases lay in between. Germline CDR1 is LNHDA and CDR2 is SQIVND (reference sequence). CDR3 sequence (DNA): TGTGCCAGTAGTGTACAGGGCGGCTATGGCTACACCTTC. This translates into CASSVQGGYGYTF. Looking up the rest from reference TRBV19 and TRBJ1-2 gives the full variable domain: DGGITQSPKYLFRKEGQNVTLSCEQNLNHDAMYWYRQDPGQGLRLIYYSQIVNDFQKGDIAEGYSVSREKKESFPLTVTSAQKNPTAFYLCASSVQGGYGYTFGSGTRLTVV.

This CDR3 reads CASSTSGSQETQYF. CDR3 coding DNA: TGTGCCAGCAGCACTAGCGGGAGCCAAGAGACCCAGTACTTC. J is TRBJ2-5 and V is TRBV25-1, with 11 bases matching TRBD2. The trim removed 6 bases at V and 1 base at J, leaving 1 base unmatched. CDR1 is MGHDK, CDR2 SYGVNS, per germline. The CDR3 sequence is 14 residues long.

The chain joins TRBV28 to TRBJ2-2; TRBD2 is a possible D gene (7 bases). There are 16 residues in the CDR3. Germline-derived CDR1 and CDR2 are MDHEN and SYDVKM. Deletions cut 7 bases from V and 2 bases from J, with 17 bases between. DNA for the CDR3: TGTGCCAGCACCCTAAGGGGGGGGCGTAACACCGGGGAGCTGTTTTTT. Its protein product is CASTLRGGRNTGELFF. The variable domain in full, with the rest retrieved from reference TRBV28 and TRBJ2-2, is DVKVTQSSRYLVKRTGEKVFLECVQDMDHENMFWYRQDPGLGLRLIYFSYDVKMKEKGDIPEGYSVSREKKERFSLILESASTNQTSMYLCASTLRGGRNTGELFFGEGSRLTVL.

The table lists this clone with a count of one. The genes are TRBV2 and TRBJ2-3; no definite D call. CDR3 length: 13 residues. CDR1 is SNHLY, CDR2 FYNNEI, per germline. V shed 6 bases and J shed 6 bases, with 13 bases lying between them. The CDR3 region is CASRAGPTDTQYF. The CDR3 region has the DNA TGTGCCAGCAGGGCTGGACCCACGGATACGCAGTATTTT.

Written as DNA, the CDR3 is TGTGCCAGCATGACCACGCCGGCCAGAGCCTACGAGCAGTACTTC. Residues: CASMTTPARAYEQYF. The chain recombines TRBV2 with TRBJ2-7, with D unclear. The CDR3 totals 15 residues. Germline CDR1 and CDR2: SNHLY and FYNNEI. Deletions cut 7 bases from V and 2 bases from J, with 18 bases between. Together with reference TRBV2 and TRBJ2-7, the CDR3 gives the full variable domain: EPEVTQTPSHQVTQMGQEVILRCVPISNHLYFYWYRQILGQKVEFLVSFYNNEISEKSEIFDDQFSVERPDGSNFTLKIRSTKLEDSAMYFCASMTTPARAYEQYFGPGTRLTVT.